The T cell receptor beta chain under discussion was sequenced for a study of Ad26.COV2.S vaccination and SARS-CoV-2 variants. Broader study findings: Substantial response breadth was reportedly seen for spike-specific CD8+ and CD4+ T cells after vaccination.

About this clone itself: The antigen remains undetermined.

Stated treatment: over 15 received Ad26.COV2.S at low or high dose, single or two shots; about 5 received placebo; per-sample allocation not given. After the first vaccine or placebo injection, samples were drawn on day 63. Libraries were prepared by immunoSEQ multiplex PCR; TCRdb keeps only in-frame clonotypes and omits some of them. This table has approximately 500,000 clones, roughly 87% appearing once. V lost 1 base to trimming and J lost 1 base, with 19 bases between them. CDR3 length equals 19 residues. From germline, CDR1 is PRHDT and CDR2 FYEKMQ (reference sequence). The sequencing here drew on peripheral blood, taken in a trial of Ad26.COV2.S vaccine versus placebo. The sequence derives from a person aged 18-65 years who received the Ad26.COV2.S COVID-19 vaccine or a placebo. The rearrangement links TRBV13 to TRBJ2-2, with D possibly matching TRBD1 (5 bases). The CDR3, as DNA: TGTGCCAGCAGCTTAGTTGGGGCCAGGTGGGAAAGGAACACCGGGGAGCTGTTTTTT. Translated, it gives CASSLVGARWERNTGELFF.